The rows below give T cell receptor beta chains drawn from one sample of a study of T cell changes during pregnancy in multiple sclerosis. The protocol was immunoSEQ multiplex PCR, while the TCRdb copy is restricted to in-frame clones and leaves out a portion. This table holds roughly 15,000 clones, about 86% found once. Here the sequenced sample was CD8+ T cells from peripheral blood mononuclear cells, taken in the first trimester of pregnancy. These receptors all stem from a female donor with multiple sclerosis, enrolled in a pregnancy study. The CDR3 runs from the conserved cysteine through the conserved F or W. D genes are given only for firm matches. Size is stated for part of the rows, as once, few or many counts, or as a class when the clone is expanded.

j_call: TRBJ2-1; v_call: TRBV9; d_call: .; clone_size: .; cdr3_aa: CASSVGGASYNEQFF; cdr3_nt: TGTGCCAGCAGCGTAGGCGGGGCCTCCTACAATGAGCAGTTCTTC
j_call: TRBJ2-3; v_call: TRBV9; d_call: TRBD1; clone_size: .; cdr3_aa: CASSPLDRAYTQYF; cdr3_nt: TGTGCCAGCAGCCCACTCGACAGGGCCTATACGCAGTATTTT
j_call: TRBJ2-5; v_call: TRBV30; d_call: TRBD1; clone_size: .; cdr3_aa: CAWGGQGYETQYF; cdr3_nt: TGTGCCTGGGGGGGACAGGGCTACGAGACCCAGTACTTC
j_call: TRBJ1-2; v_call: TRBV5-1; d_call: TRBD1; clone_size: .; cdr3_aa: CASSSRGTGYGYTF; cdr3_nt: TGCGCCAGCAGCTCTAGGGGGACAGGGTATGGCTACACCTTC
j_call: TRBJ1-1; v_call: TRBV15; d_call: .; clone_size: .; cdr3_aa: CATSRDLRGGFGAFF; cdr3_nt: TGTGCCACCAGCAGAGATCTTAGGGGAGGCTTTGGAGCTTTCTTT
j_call: TRBJ2-2; v_call: TRBV2; d_call: .; clone_size: .; cdr3_aa: CASRGRTGELFF; cdr3_nt: TGTGCCAGCAGGGGCAGGACCGGGGAGCTGTTTTTT
j_call: TRBJ2-7; v_call: TRBV9; d_call: .; clone_size: .; cdr3_aa: CASSATGYEQYF; cdr3_nt: TGTGCCAGCAGCGCCACAGGTTACGAGCAGTACTTC
j_call: TRBJ2-3; v_call: TRBV6-4; d_call: TRBD2; clone_size: few; cdr3_aa: CASSERGGTDTQYF; cdr3_nt: TGTGCCAGCAGTGAACGGGGGGGCACAGATACGCAGTATTTT
j_call: TRBJ1-4; v_call: TRBV2; d_call: TRBD1; clone_size: .; cdr3_aa: CASSDVILTGGEKLFF; cdr3_nt: TGTGCCAGCAGTGACGTAATTTTGACAGGGGGAGAAAAACTGTTTTTT
j_call: TRBJ2-1; v_call: TRBV6-5; d_call: .; clone_size: .; cdr3_aa: CASSLTLALDEQFF; cdr3_nt: TGTGCCAGCAGCCTAACCCTAGCGCTCGATGAGCAGTTCTTC
j_call: TRBJ2-7; v_call: TRBV28; d_call: .; clone_size: .; cdr3_aa: CASSLRSFLYEQYF; cdr3_nt: TGTGCCAGCAGCCTAAGATCATTTCTATACGAGCAGTACTTC
j_call: TRBJ1-4; v_call: TRBV19; d_call: TRBD1; clone_size: .; cdr3_aa: CATRGQGREKLFF; cdr3_nt: TGTGCCACTAGGGGACAGGGAAGAGAAAAACTGTTTTTT
j_call: TRBJ1-6; v_call: TRBV7-3; d_call: .; clone_size: .; cdr3_aa: CASSLTPVTPLHF; cdr3_nt: TGTGCCAGCAGCTTAACCCCGGTGACACCCCTCCACTTT
j_call: TRBJ2-3; v_call: TRBV7-3; d_call: TRBD1; clone_size: .; cdr3_aa: CASSQDRGGADTQYF; cdr3_nt: TGTGCCAGCAGCCAGGACAGGGGCGGCGCAGATACGCAGTATTTT
j_call: TRBJ1-6; v_call: TRBV11-3; d_call: .; clone_size: .; cdr3_aa: CASSLGAGGRGNYNSPLHF; cdr3_nt: TGTGCCAGCAGCTTAGGAGCGGGGGGCAGGGGCAACTATAATTCACCCCTCCACTTT
j_call: TRBJ2-1; v_call: TRBV7-8; d_call: .; clone_size: medium-sized; cdr3_aa: CASSLIPESSYNEQFF; cdr3_nt: TGTGCCAGCAGCTTAATCCCGGAGAGCTCCTACAATGAGCAGTTCTTC
j_call: TRBJ2-3; v_call: TRBV28; d_call: TRBD2; clone_size: .; cdr3_aa: CASSSSRLAGGPSDTQYF; cdr3_nt: TGTGCCAGCAGTTCTTCCCGACTAGCGGGAGGGCCATCAGATACGCAGTATTTT
j_call: TRBJ1-5; v_call: TRBV4-2; d_call: .; clone_size: .; cdr3_aa: CASSQGGSNQPQHF; cdr3_nt: TGTGCCAGCAGCCAAGGCGGTAGCAATCAGCCCCAGCATTTT
j_call: TRBJ1-2; v_call: TRBV5-6; d_call: .; clone_size: .; cdr3_aa: CASSLGDIAGYTF; cdr3_nt: TGTGCCAGCAGCTTGGGGGACATCGCCGGCTACACCTTC
j_call: TRBJ2-7; v_call: TRBV6-1; d_call: TRBD1; clone_size: .; cdr3_aa: CASSEEGQGAYEQYF; cdr3_nt: TGTGCCAGCAGTGAAGAGGGACAGGGGGCTTACGAGCAGTACTTC
j_call: TRBJ1-4; v_call: TRBV4-1; d_call: .; clone_size: once; cdr3_aa: CASRDSATNEKLFF; cdr3_nt: TGCGCCAGCAGAGACAGTGCAACTAATGAAAAACTGTTTTTT
j_call: TRBJ1-1; v_call: TRBV6-5; d_call: .; clone_size: .; cdr3_aa: CASSYQGSTEAFF; cdr3_nt: TGTGCCAGCAGTTACCAGGGCAGCACTGAAGCTTTCTTT
j_call: TRBJ1-4; v_call: TRBV7-9; d_call: .; clone_size: .; cdr3_aa: CASSLGAGELFF; cdr3_nt: TGTGCCAGCAGCTTAGGGGCAGGTGAACTGTTTTTT
j_call: TRBJ2-5; v_call: TRBV5-1; d_call: .; clone_size: .; cdr3_aa: CASSLGKRPTGETQYF; cdr3_nt: TGCGCCAGCAGCTTGGGTAAGAGGCCCACTGGGGAGACCCAGTACTTC
j_call: TRBJ1-4; v_call: TRBV9; d_call: TRBD1; clone_size: .; cdr3_aa: CASSVSGGTNEKLFF; cdr3_nt: TGTGCCAGCAGCGTATCAGGGGGAACGAATGAAAAACTGTTTTTT
j_call: TRBJ2-2; v_call: TRBV28; d_call: .; clone_size: .; cdr3_aa: CASSFITGRCNTGELFF; cdr3_nt: TGTGCCAGCAGTTTTATAACAGGGCGATGTAACACCGGGGAGCTGTTTTTT
j_call: TRBJ2-7; v_call: TRBV4-2; d_call: .; clone_size: few; cdr3_aa: CASSQSRLYEQYF; cdr3_nt: TGTGCCAGCAGCCAGTCCAGACTCTACGAGCAGTACTTC
j_call: TRBJ2-3; v_call: TRBV1; d_call: .; clone_size: .; cdr3_aa: CTSKAGAVDTQYF; cdr3_nt: TGCACCAGCAAGGCGGGAGCGGTAGATACGCAGTATTTT
j_call: TRBJ2-5; v_call: TRBV13; d_call: .; clone_size: .; cdr3_aa: CASGSQGGQETQYF; cdr3_nt: TGTGCCAGCGGCAGCCAGGGAGGCCAAGAGACCCAGTACTTC
j_call: TRBJ1-6; v_call: TRBV7-9; d_call: .; clone_size: few; cdr3_aa: CASSLSIGTRHNLLHF; cdr3_nt: TGTGCCAGCAGCTTATCTATCGGGACACGTCATAATCTCCTCCACTTT
j_call: TRBJ1-2; v_call: TRBV6-1; d_call: .; clone_size: .; cdr3_aa: CASSEHGDYGYTF; cdr3_nt: TGTGCCAGCAGTGAGCACGGTGACTATGGCTACACCTTC
j_call: TRBJ1-6; v_call: TRBV7-9; d_call: .; clone_size: .; cdr3_aa: CASSLEGSRNSPLHF; cdr3_nt: TGTGCCAGCAGCTTAGAAGGGAGCCGGAATTCACCCCTCCACTTT
j_call: TRBJ2-2; v_call: TRBV6-1; d_call: .; clone_size: .; cdr3_aa: CASSEASPAQWTGELFF; cdr3_nt: TGTGCCAGCAGTGAAGCGTCACCTGCCCAGTGGACCGGGGAGCTGTTTTTT
j_call: TRBJ2-2; v_call: TRBV9; d_call: TRBD2; clone_size: .; cdr3_aa: CASRAPGRTGELFF; cdr3_nt: TGTGCCAGCAGGGCTCCCGGGAGGACCGGGGAGCTGTTTTTT
j_call: TRBJ1-2; v_call: TRBV9; d_call: .; clone_size: .; cdr3_aa: CASSVAIRGQTENYGYTF; cdr3_nt: TGTGCCAGCAGCGTAGCTATACGAGGGCAGACCGAGAACTATGGCTACACCTTC
j_call: TRBJ2-7; v_call: TRBV7-9; d_call: TRBD2; clone_size: .; cdr3_aa: CASSSLARERPYEQYF; cdr3_nt: TGTGCCAGCAGCTCCCTCGCGCGGGAGAGGCCCTACGAGCAGTACTTC
j_call: TRBJ2-1; v_call: TRBV9; d_call: .; clone_size: once; cdr3_aa: CASSSTSGYNEQFF; cdr3_nt: TGTGCCAGCAGCTCTACTTCAGGGTACAATGAGCAGTTCTTC
j_call: TRBJ1-3; v_call: TRBV13; d_call: .; clone_size: .; cdr3_aa: CASSEGSNSGNTIYF; cdr3_nt: TGTGCCAGTTCCGAGGGTAGCAACTCTGGAAACACCATATATTTT
j_call: TRBJ2-1; v_call: TRBV7-8; d_call: TRBD2; clone_size: .; cdr3_aa: CASSLEGLAGGRNEQFF; cdr3_nt: TGTGCCAGCAGCTTAGAGGGACTAGCGGGAGGGAGAAATGAGCAGTTCTTC
j_call: TRBJ2-4; v_call: TRBV5-6; d_call: .; clone_size: .; cdr3_aa: CASSLLKNIQYF; cdr3_nt: TGTGCCAGCAGCTTGCTTAAAAACATTCAGTACTTC
j_call: TRBJ2-2; v_call: TRBV4-1; d_call: TRBD2; clone_size: .; cdr3_aa: CASSHMTGGDTGELFF; cdr3_nt: TGCGCCAGCAGCCACATGACGGGGGGGGACACCGGGGAGCTGTTTTTT
j_call: TRBJ2-5; v_call: TRBV11-2; d_call: TRBD2; clone_size: .; cdr3_aa: CASSPDSGGAETQYF; cdr3_nt: TGTGCCAGCAGCCCGGATAGCGGGGGGGCGGAGACCCAGTACTTC
j_call: TRBJ2-1; v_call: TRBV28; d_call: .; clone_size: .; cdr3_aa: CASSLLQVYTYNEQFF; cdr3_nt: TGTGCCAGCAGTTTACTACAGGTATACACCTACAATGAGCAGTTCTTC
j_call: TRBJ2-1; v_call: TRBV28; d_call: .; clone_size: .; cdr3_aa: CASSSRVNNEQFF; cdr3_nt: TGTGCCAGCAGCTCACGGGTGAACAATGAGCAGTTCTTC
j_call: TRBJ1-6; v_call: TRBV5-4; d_call: .; clone_size: once; cdr3_aa: CASSRRENSPLHF; cdr3_nt: TGTGCCAGCAGCAGGCGGGAAAATTCACCCCTCCACTTT
j_call: TRBJ2-1; v_call: TRBV9; d_call: .; clone_size: .; cdr3_aa: CASSPGVAEYNEQFF; cdr3_nt: TGTGCCAGCAGCCCCGGGGTAGCGGAATACAATGAGCAGTTCTTC
j_call: TRBJ2-3; v_call: TRBV16; d_call: .; clone_size: .; cdr3_aa: CASMFGPGGTDTQYF; cdr3_nt: TGTGCCAGCATGTTCGGCCCCGGAGGTACAGATACGCAGTATTTT
j_call: TRBJ2-3; v_call: TRBV6-4; d_call: TRBD2; clone_size: .; cdr3_aa: CASSEASGGPSDTQYF; cdr3_nt: TGTGCCAGCAGTGAAGCTAGCGGGGGGCCATCAGATACGCAGTATTTT